This T cell receptor (beta chain) was recorded in a study of blood T cell repertoires in COVID-19. At the level of the study: Sample material is recorded as cDNA or gDNA derived from T cells, B-cell-depleted T cells, or PBMCs.

Generated by immunoSEQ multiplex PCR, the TCRdb table keeps only in-frame clones and is missing some. The profile shows 88,000 or so clones, about four fifths of them singletons. Trimming took 5 bases from V and 11 from J; bases not matched to a gene: 6. The CDR3 is 13 residues long. This clone appeared a few times. Specimen: peripheral blood. V and J are TRBV5-3 and TRBJ1-6; 8 nucleotides line up with TRBD1. TRBV5-3 is an ORF, with its function uncertain. This receptor was obtained from a human donor in a cohort sampled during active COVID-19. CDR3 protein: CARRSTGGTPLHF. CDR3 nucleotides: TGTGCCAGAAGGTCCACAGGGGGAACACCCCTCCACTTT.